The 31 T cell receptor beta chains below were found in one sample sequenced in a study of blood T cell repertoires in COVID-19. Profiling relied on immunoSEQ multiplex PCR, and the TCRdb table lists in-frame clones only, not all of them. The table lists approximately 350,000 clones, roughly 90% of them singletons, with about 6.7% in the top ten. Source material: peripheral blood. Receptors were obtained from a woman aged 70-85 years with COVID-19, enrolled during active disease.

The chain employs TRBV28 and TRBJ1-6; 7 nucleotides match TRBD1. Unmatched junction bases numbered 9, after V lost 3 bases and J lost 7 bases. Germline CDR1 MDHEN, CDR2 SYDVKM. This CDR3 has 16 residues. CDR3 sequence: CASSLGRQGFNSPLHF. As DNA, the CDR3 is TGTGCCAGCAGTTTGGGCAGACAGGGTTTCAATTCACCCCTCCACTTT.

The genes are TRBV3-1 (or the pseudogene TRBV3-2) and TRBJ2-1; 8 nucleotides align to TRBD2. The V and J ends lost 4 bases and 10 bases, in that order; junction bases with no gene match: 9. From germline, CDR1 is LGHDT and CDR2 YNNKEL (reference sequence). The CDR3 length is 14 residues. The chain's CDR3 is CASSRGGGPIEQFF. In DNA, the CDR3 is TGTGCCAGCAGCCGAGGCGGGGGGCCGATAGAGCAGTTCTTC.

The chain employs TRBV9 and TRBJ1-1, with D maybe TRBD1 (6 bases). CDR1 is SGDLS and CDR2 is YYNGEE in the germline V gene. Trimming removed 0 bases from V and 4 bases from J, with 13 bases in between. This CDR3 is built from 15 residues. The CDR3, as DNA: TGTGCCAGCAGCGTAGCGTGGGGGCAAGGCACTGAAGCTTTCTTT. This gives the protein CASSVAWGQGTEAFF.

The chain is built from TRBV19 and TRBJ1-2; unclear D gene. Trimming shortened V by 2 bases and J by 4 bases, and 14 bases separated the two germline ends. CDR1 and CDR2 from the germline V gene are LNHDA and SQIVND (reference sequence). This CDR3 is built from 15 residues. CDR3 in amino acids: CASSITTSLPYGYTF. The CDR3 nucleotides are TGTGCCAGTAGTATAACGACATCCCTCCCCTATGGCTACACCTTC.

The J gene is TRBJ1-1, the V gene TRBV11-3; D perhaps matches TRBD1 (5 bases). Germline-derived CDR1 and CDR2 are SGHNT and YENEEA. The V and J ends lost 6 bases and 4 bases respectively, with 21 bases between them. The CDR3 length is 16 residues. CDR3 region: CASSLRGGRGGTEAFF. The CDR3 nucleotides read TGTGCCAGCAGTCTTCGGGGGGGAAGGGGAGGCACTGAAGCTTTCTTT.

The genes are TRBV9 and TRBJ1-1; tentatively, D is TRBD1 (5 bases). This CDR3 contains 18 residues. V lost 4 bases to trimming and J lost 6 bases, with 28 bases between them. The germline gives CDR1 SGDLS, CDR2 YYNGEE. CDR3 residues: CASSPPRGRDSSYAEAFF. Here the CDR3 DNA reads TGTGCCAGCAGCCCACCGCGAGGCAGGGACTCGAGTTACGCTGAAGCTTTCTTT.

This rearrangement joins TRBV4-2 to TRBJ1-1, with 7 bases matching TRBD1. Germline assignment: CDR1 LGHNA and CDR2 YNFKEQ. The CDR3 extends over 17 amino acids. The V segment lost 1 base and the J segment 0 bases; nucleotides outside the gene matches: 8. The CDR3 reads CASSQGAGGPLNTEAFF. Written as DNA, the CDR3 is TGTGCCAGCAGCCAAGGGGCAGGGGGGCCATTGAACACTGAAGCTTTCTTT.

V and J are TRBV6-5 and TRBJ1-5, with TRBD1 as a possible D gene (5 bases). V dropped 6 bases and J dropped 3 bases, with 15 bases sitting between them. The CDR3 sequence is 15 residues long. The germline V gene has CDR1 MNHEY and CDR2 SVGAGI. CDR3 loop: CASRYTGSDNQPQHF. DNA for the CDR3: TGTGCCAGCAGGTACACAGGCTCAGACAATCAGCCCCAGCATTTT.

V gene TRBV5-1 combines with J gene TRBJ2-1, with 7 bases lining up with TRBD1. The CDR3 is 15 amino acids. J was trimmed by 5 bases and V by 0 bases; bases with no gene match: 5. Germline V gene sequence: CDR1 SGHRS, CDR2 YFSETQ. CDR3 nucleotides: TGCGCCAGCAGCTTGGGGGGGACAGAGAACAATGAGCAGTTCTTC. This encodes CASSLGGTENNEQFF.

This rearrangement joins TRBV5-1 to TRBJ2-7, with a possible D match to TRBD2 (7 bases). CDR1 is SGHRS and CDR2 is YFSETQ in the germline V gene. This CDR3 has 12 amino acids. V was pared by 7 bases and J by 6 bases, with 14 bases between. This chain's CDR3 is CASQGGAGEQYF. CDR3 nucleotide sequence: TGCGCCAGCCAAGGGGGGGCCGGCGAGCAGTACTTC. Variable domain in full (rest from reference TRBV5-1 and TRBJ2-7): KAGVTQTPRYLIKTRGQQVTLSCSPISGHRSVSWYQQTPGQGLQFLFEYFSETQRNKGNFPGRFSGRQFSNSRSEMNVSTLELGDSALYLCASQGGAGEQYFGPGTRLTVT.

In its sample, this clone was seen a few times. J is TRBJ1-2 and V is TRBV10-3; TRBD1 agrees at 10 bases. Germline CDR1 is ENHRY and CDR2 is SYGVKD. The CDR3 spans 17 residues. The J segment lost 4 bases and the V segment lost 6 bases, leaving 14 bases of the junction unmatched. CDR3 DNA sequence: TGTGCCATCAGCCAAGGAGACGACAGGGGGCGAGGCTATGGCTACACCTTC. It is translated as CAISQGDDRGRGYGYTF.

The chain carries TRBV18 and TRBJ2-5, with TRBD1 matching over 7 bases. Germline V gene sequence: CDR1 KGHSH, CDR2 LQKENI. The J segment lost 2 bases and the V segment lost 4 bases, leaving 4 bases of the junction unmatched. The CDR3 contains 14 residues. The DNA of the CDR3 is TGTGCCAGCTCACAGGGGACAGAACAAGAGACCCAGTACTTC. It yields the protein CASSQGTEQETQYF.

This chain connects TRBV6-7 to TRBJ1-4; perhaps TRBD1 as D (6 bases). TRBV6-7 is classed as an ORF, of uncertain function. The CDR3 extends over 19 amino acids. V dropped 2 bases and J dropped 8 bases, with 27 bases sitting between them. The DNA for the CDR3 is TGTGCCAGCAGTTACCGCGCTATGATACAGGGCACCCTCCTGGAAAAACTGTTTTTT. Protein product: CASSYRAMIQGTLLEKLFF.

This clone was detected only a few times. The chain uses TRBV2 and TRBJ2-2, with 11 bases that match TRBD1. With V trimmed by 5 bases and J by 2 bases, 10 bases remained unmatched. Looked up from germline, CDR1 is SNHLY and CDR2 is FYNNEI. The CDR3 has 18 amino acids. This CDR3 reads CASSSTRTGGLNTGELFF. CDR3 DNA: TGTGCCAGCAGTTCAACCAGGACAGGGGGCTTAAACACCGGGGAGCTGTTTTTT.

This chain connects TRBV5-1 to TRBJ2-7; D is possibly TRBD1 (6 bases). This CDR3 contains 13 residues. CDR1 SGHRS and CDR2 YFSETQ come from the germline V gene. V lost 6 bases, J lost 2 bases, and 12 bases lay in between. The CDR3 DNA reads as TGCGCCAGCATTAAACAGGGCCCCTACGAGCAGTACTTC. This translates into CASIKQGPYEQYF.

This chain joins TRBV12-3 or TRBV12-4 and TRBJ1-6; 7 nucleotides match TRBD1. The junction had 7 bases not matched to a gene; V was cut back by 10 bases and J by 10 bases. The length of the CDR3 is 12 residues. The CDR3 coding sequence is TGTGCCACCAGACAGGGCGGATCACCCCTCCACTTT. Translated, it gives CATRQGGSPLHF.

This clone was seen only a few times. The chain uses TRBV7-9 and TRBJ2-7, with TRBD2 as a possible D gene (7 bases). The CDR3 totals 14 residues. Germline V gene data show CDR1 as SEHNR and CDR2 as FQNEAQ (reference sequence). V dropped 10 bases and J dropped 2 bases, with 18 bases sitting between them. The DNA of the CDR3 is TGTGCCACCTTCAGGGGCGGGGGCCCCTACGAGCAGTACTTC. It encodes CATFRGGGPYEQYF.

This chain connects TRBV19 to TRBJ1-3; TRBD1 is a possible D gene (5 bases). In germline, CDR1 is LNHDA, CDR2 SQIVND (reference sequence). V lost 5 bases, J lost 1 base, and 15 bases lay in between. CDR3 length equals 16 residues. The CDR3 DNA sequence: TGTGCCAGTAGTCCGGCCTCGGGGGGGTCTGGAAACACCATATATTTT. This codes for CASSPASGGSGNTIYF.

V and J are TRBV7-8 and TRBJ2-5, with 7 bases matching TRBD2. J was trimmed by 5 bases and V by 0 bases; bases with no gene match: 0. The CDR3 spans 13 residues. The germline CDR1 and CDR2 sequences are SGHVS and FQNEAQ. The CDR3 DNA sequence: TGTGCCAGCAGCTTAGCCGGGGGGGAGACCCAGTACTTC. Its protein is CASSLAGGETQYF.

CDR3 sequence: CATSAISGSTDTQYF. Here the CDR3 DNA reads TGTGCCACCAGTGCGATTAGCGGCTCCACAGATACGCAGTATTTT. The rearrangement joins TRBV24-1 to TRBJ2-3; D possibly corresponds to TRBD2 (6 bases). Germline V lookup: CDR1 KGHDR, CDR2 SFDVKD. Between the trimmed V and J ends, which lost 5 bases and 2 bases, there was a span of 13 bases. CDR3 length equals 15 residues.

In DNA, the CDR3 is TGCGCCAGCAGCTTTGGGGGCCGATCGGACGAGCAGTACTTC. Translation: CASSFGGRSDEQYF. The genes are TRBV5-1 and TRBJ2-7, with D perhaps TRBD1 (6 bases). The CDR3 is made up of 14 amino acids. Germline V CDR1 and CDR2: SGHRS, YFSETQ. Trimming took off 2 bases at V and 5 bases at J, with 14 bases between the two ends.

The V and J genes are TRBV7-9 and TRBJ2-1; TRBD1 matches 7 bases. The CDR3 covers 17 residues. Germline CDR1 and CDR2: SEHNR and FQNEAQ (reference sequence). Losses at the gene ends were 4 bases for V and 0 bases for J; bases not matched to a gene: 9. Here the CDR3 reads CASSSPTTGSSYNEQFF. The CDR3 DNA reads TGTGCCAGCAGCTCACCAACGACAGGGAGCTCCTACAATGAGCAGTTCTTC.

The CDR3 nucleotides are TGTGCCAGCAGCGGGTCGACAAGTTTGCTCTATGGCTACACCTTC. Residues: CASSGSTSLLYGYTF. This chain links TRBV5-6 with TRBJ1-2; D is unclear. Germline V CDR1 and CDR2: SGHDT, YYEEEE. The CDR3 spans 15 residues. The germline V and J ends were trimmed by 4 bases and 4 bases, with 17 bases remaining between them.

The chain employs TRBV5-1 and TRBJ2-3, with D perhaps matching TRBD1 (5 bases). CDR1 and CDR2 (germline): SGHRS, YFSETQ. The CDR3 length is 17 residues. V lost 5 bases and J lost 2, with 21 bases in between. CDR3 coding DNA: TGCGCCAGCAGTCAATACATCCACAGGCTCTTCACAGATACGCAGTATTTT. This encodes CASSQYIHRLFTDTQYF. The full variable domain, with the rest looked up from reference TRBV5-1 and TRBJ2-3, is KAGVTQTPRYLIKTRGQQVTLSCSPISGHRSVSWYQQTPGQGLQFLFEYFSETQRNKGNFPGRFSGRQFSNSRSEMNVSTLELGDSALYLCASSQYIHRLFTDTQYFGPGTRLTVL.

The J gene is TRBJ1-5, the V gene TRBV7-9, with D possibly being TRBD1 (6 bases). The germline gives CDR1 SEHNR, CDR2 FQNEAQ (reference sequence). With 0 bases removed from V and 5 bases from J, the gap between germline ends came to 11 bases. This CDR3 is 15 amino acids long. In DNA form, the CDR3 reads TGTGCCAGCAGCTTAGCGCGGGCAGGGGATCAGCCCCAGCATTTT. Translation: CASSLARAGDQPQHF. Complete variable domain (other parts from reference TRBV7-9 and TRBJ1-5): DTGVSQNPRHKITKRGQNVTFRCDPISEHNRLYWYRQTLGQGPEFLTYFQNEAQLEKSRLLSDRFSAERPKGSFSTLEIQRTEQGDSAMYLCASSLARAGDQPQHFGDGTRLSIL.

The chain couples TRBV28 to TRBJ1-2; 9 positions agree with TRBD1. Germline CDR1 and CDR2: MDHEN and SYDVKM. V trimming: 6 bases; J trimming: 9 bases; junction bases outside the gene matches: 11. The CDR3 has 14 amino acids. The CDR3: CASSLTGTGNSYTF. The CDR3 nucleotides read TGTGCCAGCAGCCTCACCGGGACAGGGAATAGCTACACCTTC.

The rearrangement uses TRBV7-2 and TRBJ2-3; 12 bases align to TRBD2. Germline CDR1 SGHTA, CDR2 FQGNSA. This CDR3 has 15 residues. The J segment lost 8 bases and the V segment lost 5 bases, leaving 8 bases of the junction unmatched. CDR3 sequence (DNA): TGTGCCAGCAGCAGAACTAGCGGGGGGAAAGTTACGCAGTATTTT. Residues: CASSRTSGGKVTQYF. The complete variable domain, with remaining parts taken from reference TRBV7-2 and TRBJ2-3, reads GAGVSQSPSNKVTEKGKDVELRCDPISGHTALYWYRQSLGQGLEFLIYFQGNSAPDKSGLPSDRFSAERTGGSVSTLTIQRTQQEDSAVYLCASSRTSGGKVTQYFGPGTRLTVL.

This chain joins TRBV2 and TRBJ2-1; TRBD1 aligns across 9 bases. Germline V CDR1 and CDR2: SNHLY, FYNNEI. This CDR3 spans 12 amino acids. The V segment lost 6 bases and the J segment 8 bases; nucleotides outside the gene matches: 2. CDR3 nucleotide sequence: TGTGCCAGCAGGGACAGGGGTGATGAGCAGTTCTTC. Translation gives CASRDRGDEQFF.

The chain links TRBV5-1 to TRBJ1-6, with a tentative D call TRBD1 (5 bases). This CDR3 is built from 16 residues. Looked up from germline, CDR1 is SGHRS and CDR2 is YFSETQ. The V end lost 1 base, the J end lost 3 bases, and 11 bases lay between the germline ends. CDR3 bases: TGCGCCAGCAGCTTGTTGGGAGGGGACTATAATTCACCCCTCCACTTT. Translation: CASSLLGGDYNSPLHF. Together with reference TRBV5-1 and TRBJ1-6, the CDR3 gives the full variable domain: KAGVTQTPRYLIKTRGQQVTLSCSPISGHRSVSWYQQTPGQGLQFLFEYFSETQRNKGNFPGRFSGRQFSNSRSEMNVSTLELGDSALYLCASSLLGGDYNSPLHFGNGTRLTVT.

The V and J genes are TRBV11-2 and TRBJ2-2, with 8 positions matching TRBD1. The V and J ends lost 6 bases and 2 bases, in that order; junction bases with no gene match: 5. This CDR3 has 15 residues. Germline CDR1 and CDR2: SGHAT and FQNNGV. CDR3 DNA sequence: TGTGCCAGCAGTCTCGGACAGGGAAACACCGGGGAGCTGTTTTTT. Its translation is CASSLGQGNTGELFF. Filled out from reference TRBV11-2 and TRBJ2-2, the complete variable domain reads EAGVAQSPRYKIIEKRQSVAFWCNPISGHATLYWYQQILGQGPKLLIQFQNNGVVDDSQLPKDRFSAERLKGVDSTLKIQPAKLEDSAVYLCASSLGQGNTGELFFGEGSRLTVL.

The chain recombines TRBV24-1 with TRBJ1-2, with 8 bases lining up with TRBD1. The CDR3 runs to 12 residues. The junction had 5 bases not matched to a gene; V was cut back by 8 bases and J by 7 bases. Germline values: CDR1 KGHDR, CDR2 SFDVKD. The CDR3 nucleotides read TGTGCCACCACCCGACAGGGGCTTGGCTACACCTTC. Protein: CATTRQGLGYTF.